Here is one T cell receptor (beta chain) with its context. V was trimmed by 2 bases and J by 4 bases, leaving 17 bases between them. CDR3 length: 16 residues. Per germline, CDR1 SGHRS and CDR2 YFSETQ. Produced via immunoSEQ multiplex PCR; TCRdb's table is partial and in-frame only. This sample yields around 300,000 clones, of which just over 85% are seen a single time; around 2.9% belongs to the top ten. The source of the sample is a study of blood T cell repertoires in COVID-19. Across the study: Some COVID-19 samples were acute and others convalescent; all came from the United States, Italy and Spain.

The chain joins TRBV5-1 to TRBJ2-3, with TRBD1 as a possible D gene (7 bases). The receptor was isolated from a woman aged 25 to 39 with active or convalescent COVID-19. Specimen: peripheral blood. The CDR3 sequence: CASSFPNRGGADTQYF. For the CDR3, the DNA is TGCGCCAGCAGCTTCCCTAACAGGGGAGGCGCAGATACGCAGTATTTT.